Below, 19 T cell receptor beta chains from the same sample are listed, as sequenced in a study of blood T cell repertoires in COVID-19. The data were produced by immunoSEQ multiplex PCR, yet TCRdb's version contains in-frame clones alone and is incomplete. The sample carries 300,000 or so clones, around 86% recorded once. What was sequenced was PBMCs or T cells enriched from blood (not recorded which). These receptors were collected from a woman in her thirties or forties with acute COVID-19.

The V call is TRBV11-2, the J call TRBJ2-5; 12 bases agree with TRBD2. Germline CDR1 SGHAT, CDR2 FQNNGV. This CDR3 is built from 18 residues. J was trimmed by 4 bases and V by 4 bases; bases with no gene match: 13. In DNA, the CDR3 is TGTGCCAGCAGCTCCACTAGCGGGGGGAAGGGGATACGAGAGACCCAGTACTTC. This codes for CASSSTSGGKGIRETQYF.

This clone was recorded once. The chain carries TRBV5-6 and TRBJ1-5, with D tentatively TRBD1 (6 bases). This CDR3 spans 18 amino acids. Trimming took 0 bases from V and 3 from J, leaving 19 bases between them. Germline CDR1 is SGHDT and CDR2 is YYEEEE. The CDR3 DNA follows: TGTGCCAGCAGCTTGGGGGGCCAGGGGATTCAAGTCAATCAGCCCCAGCATTTT. As protein: CASSLGGQGIQVNQPQHF.

The rearrangement joins TRBV6-6 to TRBJ1-5, with D tentatively TRBD1 (6 bases). The CDR3 has 14 amino acids. V lost 6 bases and J lost 3, with 12 bases in between. Germline V lookup: CDR1 MNHNY, CDR2 SVGAGI (reference sequence). Written as DNA, the CDR3 is TGTGCCAGCAGCCGAGGGGGGTTCAATCAGCCCCAGCATTTT. Amino acid sequence: CASSRGGFNQPQHF.

The V gene is TRBV7-2, the J gene TRBJ2-1, with a possible D match to TRBD2 (6 bases). Germline lookup yields CDR1 SGHTA and CDR2 FQGNSA. V dropped 1 base and J dropped 8 bases, with 12 bases sitting between them. This CDR3 spans 14 amino acids. As DNA, the CDR3 is TGTGCCAGCAGCTTAGTGTCTAGCGACGATGAGCAGTTCTTC. This encodes CASSLVSSDDEQFF.

This chain uses TRBV6-5 with TRBJ2-5, with 7 positions matching TRBD1. The germline V gene has CDR1 MNHEY and CDR2 SVGAGI. The CDR3 spans 14 residues. V lost 5 bases and J lost 5; bases outside the gene matches: 8. CDR3 amino acids: CASSIGTVGETQYF. In nucleotides, the CDR3 is TGTGCCAGCAGTATTGGGACAGTAGGGGAGACCCAGTACTTC.

CDR3 DNA sequence: TGTGCCAGCAGCAAAAAACTAGCGAGAGATCCGAGCTCCTACAATGAGCAGTTCTTC. Protein: CASSKKLARDPSSYNEQFF. The chain employs TRBV21-1 and TRBJ2-1; the table names TRBD2, a call not compared with the DNA. TRBV21-1 is listed as a pseudogene. This CDR3 region has 19 residues.

The chain joins TRBV6-5 to TRBJ2-5, with 9 bases identical to TRBD2. J gave up 5 bases and V 2 bases, and 6 bases lay outside the gene matches. Per germline, CDR1 MNHEY and CDR2 SVGAGI. This CDR3 comprises 15 residues. The CDR3 region has the DNA TGTGCCAGCAGTTACGTCAGCGGGGGGCGCGAGACCCAGTACTTC. Residues: CASSYVSGGRETQYF.

The chain is built from TRBV19 and TRBJ1-5, with D perhaps matching TRBD1 (5 bases). The CDR3 loop spans 13 amino acids. V lost 3 bases, J lost 7 bases, and 10 bases lay in between. CDR1 is LNHDA, CDR2 SQIVND, per germline (reference sequence). The CDR3 is CASSIRGSQPQHF. DNA for the CDR3: TGTGCCAGTAGTATTAGGGGTAGCCAGCCCCAGCATTTT.

The chain combines TRBV6-2 or TRBV6-3 with TRBJ2-3; the D gene is possibly TRBD1 (5 bases). The CDR3 contains 18 residues. V was shortened by 1 base and J by 2 bases, with 19 bases between the two germline ends. The V gene's germline CDR1 is MNHEY and CDR2 SVGEGT. DNA of the CDR3: TGTGCCAGCAGTTACTACTCCTCCAGGTGGGGCCCCACAGATACGCAGTATTTT. It encodes CASSYYSSRWGPTDTQYF.

The chain joins TRBV5-1 to TRBJ1-4; D is undetermined. Germline V gives CDR1 SGHRS, CDR2 YFSETQ. The CDR3 loop spans 16 amino acids. Trimming removed 1 base at V and 2 bases at J, with 12 bases between. The CDR3 bases are TGCGCCAGCAGCTTGTCGTCCGCGAGCACTAATGAAAAACTGTTTTTT. It codes for CASSLSSASTNEKLFF.

The rearrangement links TRBV18 to TRBJ2-5; 7 bases fit TRBD1. The V gene's germline CDR1 is KGHSH and CDR2 LQKENI. The CDR3 length is 15 residues. J was trimmed by 2 bases and V by 1 base; bases with no gene match: 4. This CDR3 is CASSPRTGPQETQYF. CDR3 coding DNA: TGTGCCAGCTCACCACGGACAGGTCCTCAAGAGACCCAGTACTTC.

The genes are TRBV19 and TRBJ2-3; TRBD2 is a possible D gene (6 bases). Deletions cut 4 bases from V and 6 bases from J, with 11 bases between. In germline, CDR1 is LNHDA, CDR2 SQIVND (reference sequence). The CDR3 extends over 13 amino acids. For the CDR3, the DNA is TGTGCCAGTAGTACCGGCGGGATGGATACGCAGTATTTT. It encodes CASSTGGMDTQYF. The complete variable domain, with remaining parts taken from reference TRBV19 and TRBJ2-3, reads DGGITQSPKYLFRKEGQNVTLSCEQNLNHDAMYWYRQDPGQGLRLIYYSQIVNDFQKGDIAEGYSVSREKKESFPLTVTSAQKNPTAFYLCASSTGGMDTQYFGPGTRLTVL.

The chain employs TRBV6-2 or TRBV6-3 and TRBJ2-7; 14 nucleotides agree with TRBD2. CDR1 MNHEY and CDR2 SVGEGT come from the germline V gene. The V segment lost 4 bases and the J segment 4 bases; nucleotides outside the gene matches: 6. The CDR3 covers 16 residues. The CDR3 sequence is CASSSGLAGERYEQYF. DNA of the CDR3: TGTGCCAGCAGTTCGGGACTAGCGGGAGAACGATACGAGCAGTACTTC.

The CDR3 coding sequence is TGTGCCAGCAGTACCGGACAGACGTGGGGCTATGGCTACACCTTC. Encoded protein: CASSTGQTWGYGYTF. The chain links TRBV6-5 to TRBJ1-2; perhaps TRBD1 as D (6 bases). Germline V lookup: CDR1 MNHEY, CDR2 SVGAGI. CDR3 length: 15 residues. The V end was cut by 5 bases, the J end by 4 bases, with 17 bases between.

The gene calls are TRBV19 and TRBJ2-5, with 11 bases that match TRBD1. The CDR3 runs 12 residues. V shed 10 bases, J shed 3 bases, and the junction held 1 base outside the gene matches. The V gene's germline CDR1 is LNHDA and CDR2 SQIVND (reference sequence). Written as DNA, the CDR3 is TGTGCCACGGGACAGGGGGAAGAGACCCAGTACTTC. Its protein is CATGQGEETQYF.

The chain couples TRBV9 to TRBJ1-2; possibly TRBD1 for D (5 bases). Germline CDR1 SGDLS, CDR2 YYNGEE. The CDR3 consists of 13 residues. The germline V and J ends were trimmed by 3 bases and 7 bases, with 13 bases remaining between them. The CDR3 DNA is TGTGCCAGCAGCGGAACAGGAGCGGGTGGCTACACCTTC. Translation gives CASSGTGAGGYTF.

This clone was counted between two and nine times. The chain carries TRBV5-1 and TRBJ2-7, with 9 bases lining up with TRBD1. The CDR3 extends over 15 amino acids. Germline CDR1 is SGHRS and CDR2 is YFSETQ. The V and J ends lost 4 bases and 4 bases, in that order; junction bases with no gene match: 9. CDR3 bases: TGCGCCAGCAGCCGTCAACCGGGACAGGGTTACGAGCAGTACTTC. This gives the protein CASSRQPGQGYEQYF.

The V gene is TRBV3-1 (or the pseudogene TRBV3-2), the J gene TRBJ1-5; 9 nucleotides line up with TRBD1. The CDR3 spans 17 residues. Germline trimming cut 0 bases from V and 1 base from J; bases unmatched to any gene: 4. In germline, CDR1 is LGHDT, CDR2 YNNKEL (reference sequence). The CDR3: CASSQDWGQGSNQPQHF. The CDR3 DNA follows: TGTGCCAGCAGCCAAGATTGGGGACAGGGAAGCAATCAGCCCCAGCATTTT.

V and J are TRBV11-1 and TRBJ2-7; 7 nucleotides match TRBD2. Per germline, CDR1 SGHAT and CDR2 FQDESV (reference sequence). This CDR3 comprises 14 residues. After removal of 5 bases from V and 6 bases from J, the junction contained 10 bases not matched to a gene. As DNA, the CDR3 is TGTGCCAGCAGCAACCGAGGGGAGGGGTTCGAGCAGTACTTC. This sequence encodes CASSNRGEGFEQYF.